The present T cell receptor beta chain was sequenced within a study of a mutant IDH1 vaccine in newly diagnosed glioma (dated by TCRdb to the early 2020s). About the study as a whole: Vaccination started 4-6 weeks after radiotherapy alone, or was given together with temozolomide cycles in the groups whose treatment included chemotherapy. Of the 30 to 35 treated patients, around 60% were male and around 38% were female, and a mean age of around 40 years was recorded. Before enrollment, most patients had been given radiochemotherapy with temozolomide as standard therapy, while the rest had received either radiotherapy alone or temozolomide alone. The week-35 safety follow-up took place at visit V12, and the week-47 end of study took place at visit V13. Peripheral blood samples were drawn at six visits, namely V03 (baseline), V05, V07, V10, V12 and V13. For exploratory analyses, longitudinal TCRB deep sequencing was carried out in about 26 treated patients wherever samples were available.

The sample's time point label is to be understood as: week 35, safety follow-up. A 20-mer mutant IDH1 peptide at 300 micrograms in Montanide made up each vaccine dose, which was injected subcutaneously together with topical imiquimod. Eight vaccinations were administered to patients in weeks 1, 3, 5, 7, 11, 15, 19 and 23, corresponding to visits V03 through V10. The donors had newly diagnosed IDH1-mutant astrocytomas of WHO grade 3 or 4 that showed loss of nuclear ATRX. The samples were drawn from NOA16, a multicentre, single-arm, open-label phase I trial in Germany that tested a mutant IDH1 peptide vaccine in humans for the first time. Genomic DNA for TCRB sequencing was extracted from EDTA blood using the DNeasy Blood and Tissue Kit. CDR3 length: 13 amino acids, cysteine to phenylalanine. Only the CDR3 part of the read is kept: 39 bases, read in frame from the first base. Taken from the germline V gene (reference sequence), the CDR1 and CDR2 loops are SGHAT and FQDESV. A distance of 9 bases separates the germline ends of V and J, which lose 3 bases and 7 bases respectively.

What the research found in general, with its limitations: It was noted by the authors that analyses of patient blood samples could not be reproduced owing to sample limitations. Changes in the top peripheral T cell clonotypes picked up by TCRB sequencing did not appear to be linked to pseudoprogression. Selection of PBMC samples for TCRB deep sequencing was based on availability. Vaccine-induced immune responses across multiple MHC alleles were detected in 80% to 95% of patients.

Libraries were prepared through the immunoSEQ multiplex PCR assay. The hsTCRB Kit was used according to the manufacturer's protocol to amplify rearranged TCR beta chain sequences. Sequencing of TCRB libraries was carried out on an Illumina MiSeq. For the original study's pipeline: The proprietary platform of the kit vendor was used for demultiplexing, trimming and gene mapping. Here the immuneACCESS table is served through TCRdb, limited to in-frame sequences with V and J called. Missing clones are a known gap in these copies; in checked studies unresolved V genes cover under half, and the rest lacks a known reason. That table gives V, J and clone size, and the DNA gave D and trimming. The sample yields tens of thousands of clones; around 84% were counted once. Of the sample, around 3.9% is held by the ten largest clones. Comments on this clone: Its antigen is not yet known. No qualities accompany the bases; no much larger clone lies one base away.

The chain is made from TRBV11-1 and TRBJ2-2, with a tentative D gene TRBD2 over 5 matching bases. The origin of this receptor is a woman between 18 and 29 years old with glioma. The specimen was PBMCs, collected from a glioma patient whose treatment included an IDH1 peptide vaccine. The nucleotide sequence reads TGTGCCAGCAGCTTCCGGGATGTCGGGGAGCTGTTTTTT. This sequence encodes CASSFRDVGELFF.